Below are 7 T cell receptor beta chains sequenced from a single sample in a study of blood T cell repertoires in COVID-19. Libraries were prepared by immunoSEQ multiplex PCR; TCRdb keeps only in-frame clonotypes and omits some of them. The sample lists 320,000 or so clones, over 75% seen once, with less than 6.5% in the top ten. The sample consisted of PBMCs or T cells enriched from blood (not recorded which). The origin of the receptors is a man aged 30 to 39 who had recovered from COVID-19.

The V and J genes are TRBV10-3 and TRBJ1-6, with D possibly TRBD1 on 5 matching bases. V shed 10 bases and J shed 0 bases, with 19 bases lying between them. The CDR3 is 17 amino acids. Germline V CDR1 and CDR2: ENHRY, SYGVKD. In DNA, the CDR3 is TGTGCCACAGCGGCGGGGGGTCCCCTCTCCTATAATTCACCCCTCCACTTT. Translating gives CATAAGGPLSYNSPLHF.

The CDR3 region is CASSFGGQPRAQYF. In nucleotides, the CDR3 is TGTGCCAGCAGCTTTGGTGGACAACCCAGGGCCCAGTACTTC. The rearrangement links TRBV5-8 to TRBJ2-5; TRBD1 is a possible D gene (5 bases). Germline CDR1 reads SGHTS; CDR2 reads YDEGEE. The CDR3 extends over 14 amino acids. V shed 2 bases and J shed 9 bases, with 17 bases lying between them.

This rearrangement joins TRBV27 to TRBJ1-6; 9 positions match TRBD1. This CDR3 spans 14 amino acids. V dropped 2 bases and J dropped 10; count of bases not matched to a gene: 3. CDR1 is MNHEY and CDR2 is SMNVEV in the germline V gene (reference sequence). CDR3 coding DNA: TGTGCCAGCAGTTTACGACAGGGGGTATCACCCCTCCACTTT. It is translated as CASSLRQGVSPLHF.

The chain carries TRBV10-1 and TRBJ1-2; 8 bases align to TRBD1. CDR1 is WNHNN, CDR2 SYGVQD, per germline (reference sequence). V shed 4 bases and J 4 bases; nucleotides not matched to a gene: 11. This CDR3 comprises 16 residues. DNA of the CDR3: TGCGCCAGCAGTGGAGGTCCAGGGGGCTTGGGCTATGGCTACACCTTC. It encodes CASSGGPGGLGYGYTF.

The gene calls are TRBV27 and TRBJ1-2; D not resolved. V was pared by 2 bases and J by 0 bases, with 7 bases between. The CDR3 totals 14 residues. Germline loops: CDR1 MNHEY, CDR2 SMNVEV (reference sequence). The CDR3 reads CASSLGGPNYGYTF. CDR3 sequence (DNA): TGTGCCAGCAGTTTAGGAGGTCCTAACTATGGCTACACCTTC.

The CDR3 protein is CASTPQGTPTETQYF. The CDR3 region has the DNA TGTGCCAGCACCCCACAGGGGACCCCAACAGAGACCCAGTACTTC. V and J are TRBV7-2 and TRBJ2-5, with 7 bases that match TRBD1. The CDR3 totals 15 residues. Germline lookup yields CDR1 SGHTA and CDR2 FQGNSA. V trimming: 7 bases; J trimming: 4 bases; junction bases outside the gene matches: 12.

The V and J genes are TRBV7-8 and TRBJ1-1; D is ambiguous. With 3 bases removed from V and 1 base from J, the gap between germline ends came to 9 bases. The CDR3 length is 14 residues. Germline V lookup: CDR1 SGHVS, CDR2 FQNEAQ. The CDR3 loop reads CASSFTARNTEAFF. The CDR3 bases are TGTGCCAGCAGCTTTACTGCAAGGAACACTGAAGCTTTCTTT.